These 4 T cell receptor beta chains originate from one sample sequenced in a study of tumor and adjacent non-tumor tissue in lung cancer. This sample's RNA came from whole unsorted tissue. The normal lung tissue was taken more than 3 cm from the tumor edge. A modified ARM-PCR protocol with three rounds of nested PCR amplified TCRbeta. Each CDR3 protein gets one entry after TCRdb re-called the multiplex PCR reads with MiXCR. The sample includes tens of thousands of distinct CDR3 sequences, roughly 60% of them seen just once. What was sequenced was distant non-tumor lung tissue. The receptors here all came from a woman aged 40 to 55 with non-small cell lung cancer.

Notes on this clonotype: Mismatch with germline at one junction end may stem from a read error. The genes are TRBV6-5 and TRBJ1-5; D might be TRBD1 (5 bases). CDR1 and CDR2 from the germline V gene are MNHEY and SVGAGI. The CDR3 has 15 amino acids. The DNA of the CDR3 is TGTGCCGGCAGCCAACGCGGGGACCCCTCAATCAGCCAGCATTTT. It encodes CAGSQRGDPSISQHF.

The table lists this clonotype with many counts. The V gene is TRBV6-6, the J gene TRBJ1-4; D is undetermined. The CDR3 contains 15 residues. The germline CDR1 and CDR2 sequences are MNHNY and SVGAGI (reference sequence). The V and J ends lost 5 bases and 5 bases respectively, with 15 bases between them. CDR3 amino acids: CASSLFDTVNEKLFF. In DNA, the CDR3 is TGTGCCAGCAGTCTCTTCGACACAGTCAATGAAAAACTGTTTTTT.

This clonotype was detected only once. CDR3 DNA: TGTGCCAGGCGTCGGTTTCCCCCCTACGAGCAGTACTTC. It encodes CARRRFPPYEQYF. The gene calls are TRBV11-2 and TRBJ2-7; D unclear. V was trimmed by 9 bases and J by 2 bases, leaving 14 bases between them. Germline V CDR1 and CDR2: SGHAT, FQNNGV. The CDR3 consists of 13 residues. The complete variable domain, with remaining parts taken from reference TRBV11-2 and TRBJ2-7, reads EAGVAQSPRYKIIEKRQSVAFWCNPISGHATLYWYQQILGQGPKLLIQFQNNGVVDDSQLPKDRFSAERLKGVDSTLKIQPAKLEDSAVYLCARRRFPPYEQYFGPGTRLTVT.

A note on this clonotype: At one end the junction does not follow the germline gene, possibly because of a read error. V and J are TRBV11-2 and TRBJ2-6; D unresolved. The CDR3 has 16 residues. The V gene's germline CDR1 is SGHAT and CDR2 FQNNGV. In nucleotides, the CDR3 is TGTGCCAGCAGCTGGTCAGTCCTCTCTGGGGTCAACGTCCCGACTTTC. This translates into CASSWSVLSGVNVPTF.